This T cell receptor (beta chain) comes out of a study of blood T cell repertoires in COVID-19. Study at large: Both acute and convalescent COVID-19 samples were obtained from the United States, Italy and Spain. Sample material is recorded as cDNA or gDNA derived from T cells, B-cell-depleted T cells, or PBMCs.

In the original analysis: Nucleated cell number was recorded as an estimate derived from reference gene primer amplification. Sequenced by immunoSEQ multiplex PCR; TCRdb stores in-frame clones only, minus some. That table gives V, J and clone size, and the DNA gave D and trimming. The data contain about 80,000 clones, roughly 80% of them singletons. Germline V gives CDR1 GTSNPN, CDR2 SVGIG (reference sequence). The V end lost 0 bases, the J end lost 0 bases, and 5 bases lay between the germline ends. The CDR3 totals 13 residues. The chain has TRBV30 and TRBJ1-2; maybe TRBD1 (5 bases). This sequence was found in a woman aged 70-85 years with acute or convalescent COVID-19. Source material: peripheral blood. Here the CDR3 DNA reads TGTGCCTGGAGTGTACAGGCTAACTATGGCTACACCTTC. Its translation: CAWSVQANYGYTF.